One and the same sample provided the 16 T cell receptor beta chains below, sequenced in a study of metastatic and nonmetastatic thyroid tumors. All patients reached thyroid surgery having received no treatment beforehand. TCRdb reassembled clones from the PCR reads with MiXCR. Among about 27,000 clones, approximately 16% were seen once, and the ten largest hold about 5.7%. The specimen was blood. The receptor source for this set is a male donor with papillary thyroid cancer or a benign thyroid nodule (not recorded which). Some clones in this sample may be carry-over from other donors' samples.

This clone came up many times. The gene calls are TRBV18 and TRBJ2-7; 9 positions match TRBD1. Germline CDR1 is KGHSH and CDR2 is LQKENI. The CDR3 has 13 residues. With 3 bases clipped from V and 5 bases from J, the junction kept 2 bases outside the gene matches. CDR3 region: CASSPGTGNEQYF. CDR3 nucleotide sequence: TGTGCCAGCTCACCTGGGACAGGGAACGAGCAGTACTTC.

This clone was counted many times. The rearrangement uses TRBV5-1 and TRBJ1-3; the D is unclear. V lost 4 bases, J lost 0 bases, and 11 bases lay in between. In germline, CDR1 is SGHRS, CDR2 YFSETQ. CDR3 length equals 15 residues. CDR3 sequence: CASSLETDSGNTIYF. The CDR3 bases are TGCGCCAGCAGCCTTGAGACGGACTCTGGAAACACCATATATTTT.

This clone was recorded at least ten times. The chain uses TRBV30 and TRBJ1-2, with D unresolved. Germline V lookup: CDR1 GTSNPN, CDR2 SVGIG (reference sequence). Trimming stripped 2 bases from V and 4 bases from J, with 8 bases between. This CDR3 is built from 12 residues. The CDR3 nucleotides read TGTGCCTGGAGTCGCGGTCTCTATGGCTACACCTTC. It is translated as CAWSRGLYGYTF.

This clone is categorized as medium-sized. The chain joins TRBV6-1 to TRBJ1-1; 7 bases line up with TRBD1. Germline V lookup: CDR1 MNHNS, CDR2 SASEGT. The CDR3 has 13 amino acids. V dropped 5 bases and J dropped 4; count of bases not matched to a gene: 4. The CDR3 sequence: CASSFPGGTEAFF. In DNA, the CDR3 is TGTGCCAGCAGTTTTCCAGGGGGCACTGAAGCTTTCTTT.

Many counts were recorded for this clone. Mismatch with germline at one junction end may stem from a read error. The V call is TRBV28, the J call TRBJ2-2; D may be TRBD2 (5 bases). The CDR3 runs 14 residues. Germline-derived CDR1 and CDR2 are MDHEN and SYDVKM. As DNA, the CDR3 is TGTGCCAGCAGACCTCCCCTAGGCTCCGGGGAGCCGTTTTTT. It translates to CASRPPLGSGEPFF.

This clone was detected ten times or more. The chain recombines TRBV11-2 with TRBJ2-3, with D perhaps matching TRBD1 (5 bases). CDR1 SGHAT and CDR2 FQNNGV come from the germline V gene. The V end was cut by 5 bases, the J end by 1 base, with 13 bases between. The CDR3 runs to 15 residues. CDR3 sequence reads: CASSPQGFRTDTQYF. The DNA of the CDR3 is TGTGCCAGCAGCCCCCAGGGTTTTCGCACAGATACGCAGTATTTT.

This rearrangement joins TRBV7-3 to TRBJ1-3, with TRBD1 identical over 7 bases. Trimming at V came to 5 bases and at J to 3 bases, leaving 7 bases not matched to a gene. Germline assignment: CDR1 SGHTA and CDR2 FQGTGA. CDR3 length: 15 residues. Here the CDR3 reads CASSQSGGLGNTIYF. In DNA form, the CDR3 reads TGTGCCAGCAGCCAATCAGGGGGACTTGGAAACACCATATATTTT. Together with reference TRBV7-3 and TRBJ1-3, the CDR3 gives the full variable domain: GAGVSQTPSNKVTEKGKYVELRCDPISGHTALYWYRQSLGQGPEFLIYFQGTGAADDSGLPNDRFFAVRPEGSVSTLKIQRTERGDSAVYLCASSQSGGLGNTIYFGEGSWLTVV.

This clone occurred many times. This chain links TRBV7-3 with TRBJ2-1; D remains unclear. Trimming removed 6 bases at V and 2 bases at J, with 11 bases between. Per germline, CDR1 SGHTA and CDR2 FQGTGA. The CDR3 spans 14 residues. CDR3 sequence: CASRGGETYNEQFF. The CDR3 DNA is TGTGCCAGCAGGGGCGGAGAGACCTACAATGAGCAGTTCTTC.

The sample holds one count of this clone. Because the CDR3 is missing its conserved closing phenylalanine or tryptophan, this is likely a read error. The DNA is left out, because the CDR3 cannot be placed on it with certainty; the CDR3 is given as TCRdb lists it. The rearrangement links TRBV3-1 to TRBJ2-7. The germline V gene has CDR1 LGHDT and CDR2 YNNKEL (reference sequence). The CDR3 adds up to 8 amino acids, both ends counted. The CDR3 sequence: CVSSQDPC.

For this clone: The junction differs from germline at one of its ends, possibly a read error. The gene calls are TRBV7-9 and TRBJ2-7; 7 bases agree with TRBD2. The CDR3 contains 15 residues. Germline V CDR1 and CDR2: SEHNR, FQNEAQ (reference sequence). In nucleotides, the CDR3 is TGTACCAGCAGCTTAGTTGTGGGAGGGCCTGCCGAGCAGTACTTC. Translating it yields CTSSLVVGGPAEQYF.

With regard to this clone: Its ends do not fully match the called genes, so a read error is possible. This chain joins TRBV5-6 and TRBJ2-6; a possible D gene is TRBD2 (5 bases). Per the germline V gene, CDR1 is SGHDT and CDR2 is YYEEEE. This CDR3 has 19 amino acids. The chain's CDR3 is CASTQKAGIDLSVANVLTF. In DNA, the CDR3 is TGTGCCAGCACCCAGAAGGCCGGGATAGACTTATCTGTGGCCAACGTCCTGACTTTC.

In the case of this clone: A read error may produce the germline difference seen at one junction end. The rearrangement uses TRBV11-1 and TRBJ2-1, with D possibly matching TRBD1 (6 bases). Germline V gene lookup returns CDR1 SGHAT and CDR2 FQDESV (reference sequence). This CDR3 is built from 15 residues. The CDR3 is CASSSTRGGSNEKFF. The DNA of the CDR3 is TGTGCCAGCAGCTCCACTAGAGGGGGTAGCAATGAGAAGTTCTTC.

At least ten counts were recorded for this clone. Since no conserved phenylalanine or tryptophan closes the CDR3, a read error is the likely cause. The limits of the CDR3 on the DNA are not certain, so only TCRdb's listed CDR3 is given. The rearrangement uses TRBV27 and TRBJ2-1; the table's D gene call, TRBD1, was not cross checked with the DNA. Inclusive of both ends, the CDR3 amounts to 13 amino acids. Germline CDR1 is MNHEY and CDR2 is SMNVEV (reference sequence). The CDR3 here is CASSPRGGQQVGI.

By share, this clone counts as medium-sized. The genes are TRBV5-1 and TRBJ2-7; 14 positions agree with TRBD2. V trimming: 5 bases; J trimming: 3 bases; junction bases outside the gene matches: 1. CDR1 SGHRS and CDR2 YFSETQ come from the germline V gene. This CDR3 is 14 amino acids long. Here the CDR3 DNA reads TGCGCCAGCAGGGGACTAGCGGGAGACTACGAGCAGTACTTC. Translated: CASRGLAGDYEQYF.

The V call is TRBV30, the J call TRBJ2-4; D is unresolved. Per germline, CDR1 GTSNPN and CDR2 SVGIG (reference sequence). The CDR3 is 13 residues long. V lost 2 bases and J lost 7, with 12 bases in between. The CDR3 spells CAWSPEVENIQYF. The CDR3 DNA sequence: TGTGCCTGGAGTCCCGAAGTGGAGAACATTCAGTACTTC.

By frequency in the sample, this clone is medium-sized. This chain connects TRBV12-3 or TRBV12-4 to TRBJ2-7; 8 bases align to TRBD2. V dropped 6 bases and J dropped 12; count of bases not matched to a gene: 16. The CDR3 contains 14 residues. The CDR3 DNA reads TGTGCCAGCAGCCGAACAGCGGGAGTGGGGTTTCGGTACTTC. It is translated as CASSRTAGVGFRYF.